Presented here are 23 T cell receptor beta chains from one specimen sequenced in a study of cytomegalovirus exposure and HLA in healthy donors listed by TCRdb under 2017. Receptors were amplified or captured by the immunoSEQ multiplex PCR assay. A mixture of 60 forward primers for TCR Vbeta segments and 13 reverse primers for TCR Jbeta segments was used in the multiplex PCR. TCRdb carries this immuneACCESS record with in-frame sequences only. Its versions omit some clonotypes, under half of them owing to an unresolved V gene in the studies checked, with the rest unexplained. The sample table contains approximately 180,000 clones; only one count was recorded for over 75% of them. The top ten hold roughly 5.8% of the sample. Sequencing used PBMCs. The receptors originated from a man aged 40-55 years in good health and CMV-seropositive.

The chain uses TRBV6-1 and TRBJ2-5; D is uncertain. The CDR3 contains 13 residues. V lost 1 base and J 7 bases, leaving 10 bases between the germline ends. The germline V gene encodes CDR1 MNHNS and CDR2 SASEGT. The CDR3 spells CASSEERLGTQYF. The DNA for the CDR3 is TGTGCCAGCAGTGAAGAGCGTTTGGGGACCCAGTACTTC.

CDR3 amino acids: CASSLGRRGTGANVLTF. Here the CDR3 DNA reads TGTGCCAGCAGCTTAGGTCGCAGGGGGACTGGGGCCAACGTCCTGACTTTC. The chain combines TRBV7-9 with TRBJ2-6; TRBD1 agrees at 7 bases. The V gene end was trimmed by 1 base and the J gene end by 2 bases; junction bases not matched to a gene: 5. This CDR3 has 17 amino acids. Germline assignment: CDR1 SEHNR and CDR2 FQNEAQ (reference sequence).

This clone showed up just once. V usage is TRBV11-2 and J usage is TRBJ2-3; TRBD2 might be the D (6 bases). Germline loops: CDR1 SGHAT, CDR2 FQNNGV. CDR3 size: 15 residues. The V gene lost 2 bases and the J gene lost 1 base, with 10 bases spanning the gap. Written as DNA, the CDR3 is TGTGCCAGCAGCTTAAACCCTAGCGGCACAGATACGCAGTATTTT. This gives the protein CASSLNPSGTDTQYF.

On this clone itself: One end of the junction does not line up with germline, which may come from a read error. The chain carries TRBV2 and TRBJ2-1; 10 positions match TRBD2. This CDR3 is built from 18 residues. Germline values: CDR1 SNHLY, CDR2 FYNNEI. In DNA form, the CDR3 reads TGTGCCAGCAGTGAGAGGCTAGCGGGAGTATGGAATAATGAGCACCTCCTCTTC. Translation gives CASSERLAGVWNNEHLLF.

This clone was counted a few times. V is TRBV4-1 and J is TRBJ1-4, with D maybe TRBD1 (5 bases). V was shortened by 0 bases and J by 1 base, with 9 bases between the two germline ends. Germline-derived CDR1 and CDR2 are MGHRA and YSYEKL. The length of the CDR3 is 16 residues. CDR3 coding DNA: TGCGCCAGCAGCCAAGATTGGAGGGGAACTAATGAAAAACTGTTTTTT. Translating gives CASSQDWRGTNEKLFF.

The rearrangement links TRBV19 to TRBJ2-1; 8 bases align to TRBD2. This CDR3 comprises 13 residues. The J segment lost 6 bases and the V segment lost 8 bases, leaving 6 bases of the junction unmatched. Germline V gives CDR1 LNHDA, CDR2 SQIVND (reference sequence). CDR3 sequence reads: CASREGRTNEQFF. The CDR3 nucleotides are TGTGCCAGTCGGGAGGGAAGGACCAATGAGCAGTTCTTC.

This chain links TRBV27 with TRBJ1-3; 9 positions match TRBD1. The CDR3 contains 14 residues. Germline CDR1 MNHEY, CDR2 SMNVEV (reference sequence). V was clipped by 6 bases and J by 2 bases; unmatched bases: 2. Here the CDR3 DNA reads TGTGCCAGCAGCAGGACAGGGGCTGGAAACACCATATATTTT. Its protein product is CASSRTGAGNTIYF.

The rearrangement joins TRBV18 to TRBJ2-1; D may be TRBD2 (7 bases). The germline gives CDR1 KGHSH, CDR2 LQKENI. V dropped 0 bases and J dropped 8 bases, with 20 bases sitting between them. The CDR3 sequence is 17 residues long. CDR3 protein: CASSPPRGGPSRDEQFF. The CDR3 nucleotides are TGTGCCAGCTCACCACCAAGGGGGGGCCCCAGTAGGGATGAGCAGTTCTTC. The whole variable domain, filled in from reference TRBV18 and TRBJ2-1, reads NAGVMQNPRHLVRRRGQEARLRCSPMKGHSHVYWYRQLPEEGLKFMVYLQKENIIDESGMPKERFSAEFPKEGPSILRIQQVVRGDSAAYFCASSPPRGGPSRDEQFFGPGTRLTVL.

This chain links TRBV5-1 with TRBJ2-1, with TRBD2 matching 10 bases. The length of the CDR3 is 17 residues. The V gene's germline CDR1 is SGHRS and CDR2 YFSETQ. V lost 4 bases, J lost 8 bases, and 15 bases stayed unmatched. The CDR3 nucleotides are TGCGCCAGCAGCCCCCGCCCCCTAGCGGGAGAAGGCGATGAGCAGTTCTTC. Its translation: CASSPRPLAGEGDEQFF. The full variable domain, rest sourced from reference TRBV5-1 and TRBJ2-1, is KAGVTQTPRYLIKTRGQQVTLSCSPISGHRSVSWYQQTPGQGLQFLFEYFSETQRNKGNFPGRFSGRQFSNSRSEMNVSTLELGDSALYLCASSPRPLAGEGDEQFFGPGTRLTVL.

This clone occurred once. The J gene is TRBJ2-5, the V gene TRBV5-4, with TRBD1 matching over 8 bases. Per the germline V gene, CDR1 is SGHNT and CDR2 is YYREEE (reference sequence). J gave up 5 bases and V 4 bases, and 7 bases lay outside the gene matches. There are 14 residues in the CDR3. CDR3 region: CASSRDRRGETQYF. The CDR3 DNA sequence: TGTGCCAGCAGCCGGGACAGGCGCGGGGAGACCCAGTACTTC.

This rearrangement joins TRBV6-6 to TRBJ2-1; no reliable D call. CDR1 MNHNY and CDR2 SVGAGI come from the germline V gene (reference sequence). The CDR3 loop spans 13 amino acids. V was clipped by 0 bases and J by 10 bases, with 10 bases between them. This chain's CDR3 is CASSYSPTYEQFF. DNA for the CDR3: TGTGCCAGCAGTTACTCCCCGACTTACGAGCAGTTCTTC.

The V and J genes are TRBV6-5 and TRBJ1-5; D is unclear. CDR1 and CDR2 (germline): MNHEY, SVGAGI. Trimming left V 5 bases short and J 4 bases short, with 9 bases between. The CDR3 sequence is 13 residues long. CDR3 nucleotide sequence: TGTGCCAGCAGTGAGTGGGAGAATCAGCCCCAGCATTTT. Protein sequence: CASSEWENQPQHF.

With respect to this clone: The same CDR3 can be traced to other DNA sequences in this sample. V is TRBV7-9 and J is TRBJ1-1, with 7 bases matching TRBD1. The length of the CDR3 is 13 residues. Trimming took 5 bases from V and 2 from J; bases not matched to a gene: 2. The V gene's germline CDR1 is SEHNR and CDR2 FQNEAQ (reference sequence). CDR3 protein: CASSPGGNTEAFF. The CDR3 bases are TGTGCCAGCAGCCCAGGGGGTAACACTGAAGCTTTCTTT. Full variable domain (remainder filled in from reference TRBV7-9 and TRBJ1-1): DTGVSQNPRHKITKRGQNVTFRCDPISEHNRLYWYRQTLGQGPEFLTYFQNEAQLEKSRLLSDRFSAERPKGSFSTLEIQRTEQGDSAMYLCASSPGGNTEAFFGQGTRLTVV.

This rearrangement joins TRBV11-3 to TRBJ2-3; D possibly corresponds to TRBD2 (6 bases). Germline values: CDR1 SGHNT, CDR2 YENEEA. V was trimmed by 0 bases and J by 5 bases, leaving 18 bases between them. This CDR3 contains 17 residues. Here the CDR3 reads CASSLDFSGAEGDTQYF. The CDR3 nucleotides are TGTGCCAGCAGCTTAGATTTCTCGGGAGCGGAAGGAGATACGCAGTATTTT.

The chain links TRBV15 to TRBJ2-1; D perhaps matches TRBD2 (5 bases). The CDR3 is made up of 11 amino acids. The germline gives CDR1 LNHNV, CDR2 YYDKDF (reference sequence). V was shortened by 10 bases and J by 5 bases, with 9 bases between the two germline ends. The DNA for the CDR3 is TGTGCCAGCGGGCAGCACAATGAGCAGTTCTTC. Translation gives CASGQHNEQFF.

CDR3 nucleotide sequence: TGTGCCAGCAGCTTATTATATTCAGATACGCAGTATTTT. Its protein is CASSLLYSDTQYF. The chain employs TRBV5-6 and TRBJ2-3; no clear D. Trimming pared 2 bases from V and 4 bases from J, leaving 8 bases between. The CDR3 runs to 13 residues. CDR1 is SGHDT and CDR2 is YYEEEE in the germline V gene. Variable domain in full (rest from reference TRBV5-6 and TRBJ2-3): DAGVTQSPTHLIKTRGQQVTLRCSPKSGHDTVSWYQQALGQGPQFIFQYYEEEERQRGNFPDRFSGHQFPNYSSELNVNALLLGDSALYLCASSLLYSDTQYFGPGTRLTVL.

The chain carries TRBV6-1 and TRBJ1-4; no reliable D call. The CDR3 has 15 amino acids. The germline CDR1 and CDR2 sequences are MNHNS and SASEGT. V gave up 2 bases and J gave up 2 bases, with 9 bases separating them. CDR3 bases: TGTGCCAGCAGTGAAACCGGGAATACTAATGAAAAACTGTTTTTT. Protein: CASSETGNTNEKLFF.

CDR3 protein: CASSQRGGGLNTGELFF. The CDR3, as DNA: TGTGCCAGCAGCCAGAGGGGGGGAGGCCTGAACACCGGGGAGCTGTTTTTT. V and J are TRBV4-2 and TRBJ2-2; a weak D match, TRBD2 (7 bases). The CDR3 runs 17 residues. The ends were cut back, 3 bases at V and 1 base at J, with 15 bases in the middle. Germline V gives CDR1 LGHNA, CDR2 YNFKEQ.

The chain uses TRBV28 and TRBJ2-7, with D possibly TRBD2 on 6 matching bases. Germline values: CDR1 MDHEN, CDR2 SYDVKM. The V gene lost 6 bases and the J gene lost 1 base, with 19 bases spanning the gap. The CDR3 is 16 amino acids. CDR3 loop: CASRLGLGGGSYEQYF. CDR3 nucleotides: TGTGCCAGCAGACTGGGGTTGGGGGGTGGTTCCTACGAGCAGTACTTC.

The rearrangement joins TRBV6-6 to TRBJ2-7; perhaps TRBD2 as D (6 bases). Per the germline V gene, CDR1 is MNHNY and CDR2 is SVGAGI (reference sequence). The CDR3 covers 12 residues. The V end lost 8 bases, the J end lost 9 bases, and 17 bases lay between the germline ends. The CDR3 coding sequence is TGTGCCAGCTCGGGAGTTGACGGGCGGCAGTACTTC. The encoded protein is CASSGVDGRQYF.

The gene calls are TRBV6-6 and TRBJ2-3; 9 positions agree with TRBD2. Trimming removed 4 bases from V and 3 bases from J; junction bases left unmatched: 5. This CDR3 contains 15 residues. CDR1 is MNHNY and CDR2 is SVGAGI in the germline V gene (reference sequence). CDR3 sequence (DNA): TGTGCCAGCAGTTTAGCGGGAGTATATACAGATACGCAGTATTTT. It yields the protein CASSLAGVYTDTQYF.

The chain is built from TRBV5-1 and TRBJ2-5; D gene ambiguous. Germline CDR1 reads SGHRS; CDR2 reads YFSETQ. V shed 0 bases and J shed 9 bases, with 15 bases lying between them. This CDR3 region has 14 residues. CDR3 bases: TGCGCCAGCAGCTTGGATTCTACACCCGGGTCCCAGTACTTC. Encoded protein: CASSLDSTPGSQYF.

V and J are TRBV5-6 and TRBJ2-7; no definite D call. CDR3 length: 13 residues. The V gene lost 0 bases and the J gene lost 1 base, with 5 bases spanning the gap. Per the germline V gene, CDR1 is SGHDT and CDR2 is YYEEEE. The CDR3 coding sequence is TGTGCCAGCAGCTTGGTCCAGTCCTACGAGCAGTACTTC. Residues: CASSLVQSYEQYF.